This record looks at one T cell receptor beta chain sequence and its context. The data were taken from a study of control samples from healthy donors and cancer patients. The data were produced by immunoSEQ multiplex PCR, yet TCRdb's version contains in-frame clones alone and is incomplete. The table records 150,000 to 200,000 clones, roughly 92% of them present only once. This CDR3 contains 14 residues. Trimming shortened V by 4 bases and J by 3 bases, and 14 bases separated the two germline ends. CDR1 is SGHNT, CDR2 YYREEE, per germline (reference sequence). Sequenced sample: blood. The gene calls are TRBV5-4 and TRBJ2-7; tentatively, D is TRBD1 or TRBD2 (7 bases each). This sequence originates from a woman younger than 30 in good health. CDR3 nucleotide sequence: TGTGCCAGCAGCCCGGGGGGACAGATCTACGAGCAGTACTTC. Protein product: CASSPGGQIYEQYF. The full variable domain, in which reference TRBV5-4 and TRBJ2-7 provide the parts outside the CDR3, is ETGVTQSPTHLIKTRGQQVTLRCSSQSGHNTVSWYQQALGQGPQFIFQYYREEENGRGNFPPRFSGLQFPNYSSELNVNALELDDSALYLCASSPGGQIYEQYFGPGTRLTVT.